A selection of T cell receptor beta chains follows, all from one sample in a study of blood T cell repertoires in COVID-19. The data were produced by immunoSEQ multiplex PCR, yet TCRdb's version contains in-frame clones alone and is incomplete. The sample contains 300,000 to 400,000 clones, more than 85% of which appear only once. Sequencing used PBMCs or T cells enriched from blood (not recorded which). These receptors originate from a woman in her thirties who had been exposed to COVID-19. CDR3s include the opening cysteine and the closing phenylalanine or tryptophan. Each record gives: V gene, D gene, clone size, J gene, CDR3 protein, CDR3 DNA. A D gene is named only where the DNA matches it firmly. Clone size appears in some rows only: once, few, many, or a class for an expanded clone.

V gene: TRBV5-5; D gene: .; clone size: .; J gene: TRBJ1-5; CDR3 protein: CASSFNTFHQPQHF; CDR3 DNA: TGTGCCAGCAGCTTTAACACGTTCCATCAGCCCCAGCATTTT
V gene: TRBV5-1; D gene: TRBD1; clone size: .; J gene: TRBJ1-1; CDR3 protein: CASSVTGANTEAFF; CDR3 DNA: TGCGCCAGCAGCGTGACAGGGGCGAACACTGAAGCTTTCTTT
V gene: TRBV29-1; D gene: .; clone size: .; J gene: TRBJ1-2; CDR3 protein: CSVEGIRANYGYTF; CDR3 DNA: TGCAGCGTGGAGGGGATCCGGGCGAACTATGGCTACACCTTC
V gene: TRBV6-5; D gene: .; clone size: .; J gene: TRBJ1-5; CDR3 protein: CASSYRGGGNQPQHF; CDR3 DNA: TGTGCCAGCAGTTATCGAGGGGGGGGCAATCAGCCCCAGCATTTT
V gene: TRBV11-3; D gene: .; clone size: .; J gene: TRBJ1-1; CDR3 protein: CASSLGAGRLYTEAFF; CDR3 DNA: TGTGCCAGCAGCTTAGGGGCAGGGAGGCTCTACACTGAAGCTTTCTTT
V gene: TRBV2; D gene: .; clone size: .; J gene: TRBJ2-7; CDR3 protein: CASSGQYEQYF; CDR3 DNA: TGTGCCAGCAGTGGGCAATACGAGCAGTACTTC
V gene: TRBV19; D gene: .; clone size: few; J gene: TRBJ1-4; CDR3 protein: CASSISLGSGSATNEKLFF; CDR3 DNA: TGTGCCAGTAGTATAAGTCTTGGGTCAGGGTCGGCAACTAATGAAAAACTGTTTTTT
V gene: TRBV4-3; D gene: TRBD2; clone size: .; J gene: TRBJ2-7; CDR3 protein: CASSQDRERGSPYEQYF; CDR3 DNA: TGCGCCAGCAGCCAAGATAGGGAGCGGGGGTCTCCCTACGAGCAGTACTTC
V gene: TRBV9; D gene: TRBD1; clone size: .; J gene: TRBJ2-6; CDR3 protein: CASSAGTGPNSGANVLTF; CDR3 DNA: TGTGCCAGCAGCGCGGGGACAGGGCCTAATTCTGGGGCCAACGTCCTGACTTTC
V gene: TRBV27; D gene: TRBD1; clone size: .; J gene: TRBJ2-7; CDR3 protein: CASSSDRAPHEQYF; CDR3 DNA: TGTGCCAGCAGTTCGGACAGGGCCCCCCACGAGCAGTACTTC
V gene: TRBV5-1; D gene: .; clone size: .; J gene: TRBJ1-1; CDR3 protein: CASSFGGVNTEAFF; CDR3 DNA: TGCGCCAGCAGCTTCGGGGGGGTGAACACTGAAGCTTTCTTT
V gene: TRBV10-3; D gene: .; clone size: .; J gene: TRBJ2-2; CDR3 protein: CAISEGAGLGELFF; CDR3 DNA: TGTGCCATCAGTGAGGGGGCAGGGCTCGGGGAGCTGTTTTTT
V gene: TRBV6-6; D gene: .; clone size: .; J gene: TRBJ1-2; CDR3 protein: CASTLQGFGYTF; CDR3 DNA: TGTGCCAGCACCCTCCAGGGGTTTGGCTACACCTTC
V gene: TRBV5-4; D gene: .; clone size: .; J gene: TRBJ2-7; CDR3 protein: CASSMPTGGAYEQYF; CDR3 DNA: TGTGCCAGCAGCATGCCTACAGGGGGGGCCTACGAGCAGTACTTC
V gene: TRBV24-1; D gene: .; clone size: .; J gene: TRBJ2-7; CDR3 protein: CATSAGGTVYEQYF; CDR3 DNA: TGTGCCACCAGTGCTGGAGGGACAGTTTACGAGCAGTACTTC
V gene: TRBV19; D gene: .; clone size: once; J gene: TRBJ1-3; CDR3 protein: CASSIDLRFRSSGNTIYF; CDR3 DNA: TGTGCCAGTAGTATAGACCTCAGGTTCCGAAGCTCTGGAAACACCATATATTTT
V gene: TRBV9; D gene: .; clone size: .; J gene: TRBJ1-2; CDR3 protein: CASGKRGGPSDGYTF; CDR3 DNA: TGTGCCAGCGGGAAACGGGGGGGGCCGTCCGATGGCTACACCTTC
V gene: TRBV7-8; D gene: TRBD1; clone size: .; J gene: TRBJ1-4; CDR3 protein: CASSRLTGGDFNEKLFF; CDR3 DNA: TGTGCCAGCAGTCGTCTCACAGGGGGGGATTTTAATGAAAAACTGTTTTTT
V gene: TRBV29-1; D gene: .; clone size: .; J gene: TRBJ2-1; CDR3 protein: CSVEGLTHYNEQFF; CDR3 DNA: TGCAGCGTTGAAGGACTAACCCACTACAATGAGCAGTTCTTC
V gene: TRBV10-3; D gene: TRBD1; clone size: .; J gene: TRBJ2-2; CDR3 protein: CAINGQGDINGELFF; CDR3 DNA: TGTGCCATCAATGGCCAGGGGGATATTAACGGGGAGCTGTTTTTT
V gene: TRBV6-5; D gene: .; clone size: .; J gene: TRBJ2-7; CDR3 protein: CASSTTRSSYEQYF; CDR3 DNA: TGTGCCAGCAGTACCACAAGAAGCTCCTACGAGCAGTACTTC
V gene: TRBV11-3; D gene: .; clone size: once; J gene: TRBJ2-7; CDR3 protein: CASTLLSYRTTYEQYF; CDR3 DNA: TGTGCCAGCACCCTCCTATCCTACAGGACCACCTACGAGCAGTACTTC
V gene: TRBV15; D gene: .; clone size: .; J gene: TRBJ1-2; CDR3 protein: CATTISLTVRSGYTF; CDR3 DNA: TGTGCCACCACCATTAGCTTGACGGTTAGAAGTGGCTACACCTTC
V gene: TRBV4-3; D gene: .; clone size: .; J gene: TRBJ2-7; CDR3 protein: CASSQDPRLPEQYF; CDR3 DNA: TGCGCCAGCAGCCAAGATCCGCGTCTCCCCGAGCAGTACTTC
V gene: TRBV29-1; D gene: .; clone size: .; J gene: TRBJ2-1; CDR3 protein: CSVVWEESYNEQFF; CDR3 DNA: TGCAGCGTTGTGTGGGAGGAATCCTACAATGAGCAGTTCTTC
V gene: TRBV9; D gene: .; clone size: .; J gene: TRBJ1-4; CDR3 protein: CASSVTARRGDEKLFF; CDR3 DNA: TGTGCCAGCAGCGTAACAGCCCGCCGGGGGGATGAAAAACTGTTTTTT
V gene: TRBV4-1; D gene: .; clone size: .; J gene: TRBJ2-7; CDR3 protein: CASSQDRNEQYF; CDR3 DNA: TGCGCCAGCAGCCAAGACAGGAACGAGCAGTACTTC
V gene: TRBV2; D gene: TRBD1; clone size: .; J gene: TRBJ1-1; CDR3 protein: CASRKGATSEAFF; CDR3 DNA: TGTGCCTCCAGGAAGGGGGCAACATCTGAAGCTTTCTTT
V gene: TRBV18; D gene: .; clone size: .; J gene: TRBJ1-3; CDR3 protein: CASSPGTGGNTIYF; CDR3 DNA: TGTGCCAGCTCGCCGGGGACTGGGGGAAACACCATATATTTT
V gene: TRBV27; D gene: .; clone size: once; J gene: TRBJ1-3; CDR3 protein: CASISDGNSGNTIYF; CDR3 DNA: TGTGCCAGTATATCCGACGGGAACTCTGGAAACACCATATATTTT
V gene: TRBV24-1; D gene: .; clone size: .; J gene: TRBJ1-1; CDR3 protein: CATTPTLQEAFF; CDR3 DNA: TGTGCCACCACCCCGACCCTACAGGAAGCTTTCTTT
V gene: TRBV5-6; D gene: TRBD1; clone size: .; J gene: TRBJ2-7; CDR3 protein: CASSRTGVYEQYF; CDR3 DNA: TGTGCCAGCAGCAGAACAGGGGTCTACGAGCAGTACTTC
V gene: TRBV5-1; D gene: TRBD1; clone size: once; J gene: TRBJ2-4; CDR3 protein: CASSPGFRDRGELAKNIQYF; CDR3 DNA: TGCGCCAGCAGCCCGGGATTCCGGGACAGGGGGGAATTAGCCAAAAACATTCAGTACTTC
V gene: TRBV27; D gene: TRBD1; clone size: .; J gene: TRBJ1-1; CDR3 protein: CASSPTGGNTEAFF; CDR3 DNA: TGTGCCAGCAGCCCTACAGGGGGAAACACTGAAGCTTTCTTT
V gene: TRBV3-1/TRBV3-2; D gene: .; clone size: once; J gene: TRBJ1-2; CDR3 protein: CASSQGAGYNYGYTF; CDR3 DNA: TGTGCCAGCAGCCAAGGGGCAGGTTATAACTATGGCTACACCTTC
V gene: TRBV6-5; D gene: TRBD1; clone size: .; J gene: TRBJ1-2; CDR3 protein: CASSPGQEIYYGYTF; CDR3 DNA: TGTGCCAGCAGTCCGGGACAGGAGATTTACTATGGCTACACCTTC